One and the same sample provided the 9 T cell receptor beta chains below, sequenced in a study of STAT5B mutations in CD4+ large granular lymphocyte leukemia. Using immunoSEQ multiplex PCR, the repertoire was profiled, and TCRdb retains in-frame clones only, with some absent. In the table there are more than 40,000 clones, roughly 80% of which are singletons. Sequenced material: CD4+ T cells from blood buffy coats. Every receptor here comes from a human donor in good health.

This clone is a singleton in its sample. This chain joins TRBV30 and TRBJ2-3, with 7 bases matching TRBD2. J gave up 7 bases and V 1 base, and 8 bases lay outside the gene matches. The germline gives CDR1 GTSNPN, CDR2 SVGIG (reference sequence). The CDR3 contains 14 residues. The chain's CDR3 is CAWSDASGSYTQYF. The CDR3 nucleotides read TGTGCCTGGAGTGATGCTAGCGGATCTTATACGCAGTATTTT.

The rearrangement links TRBV5-1 to TRBJ1-4; a weak D match, TRBD1 (6 bases). The CDR3 is 14 residues long. Germline V gives CDR1 SGHRS, CDR2 YFSETQ. Trimming removed 4 bases from V and 0 bases from J, with 7 bases in between. The CDR3 coding sequence is TGCGCCAGCAGCCGACAGGCAACTAATGAAAAACTGTTTTTT. It translates to CASSRQATNEKLFF. The variable domain in full, with the rest retrieved from reference TRBV5-1 and TRBJ1-4, is KAGVTQTPRYLIKTRGQQVTLSCSPISGHRSVSWYQQTPGQGLQFLFEYFSETQRNKGNFPGRFSGRQFSNSRSEMNVSTLELGDSALYLCASSRQATNEKLFFGSGTQLSVL.

J is TRBJ2-3 and V is TRBV6-5, with D perhaps given as TRBD1 or TRBD2 (5 bases each). This CDR3 is built from 15 residues. V was clipped by 2 bases and J by 2 bases, with 11 bases between them. The germline CDR1 and CDR2 sequences are MNHEY and SVGAGI. In DNA form, the CDR3 reads TGTGCCAGCAGTTACCAAGGGGACCACACAGATACGCAGTATTTT. It is translated as CASSYQGDHTDTQYF.

This clone occurred a few times. The CDR3: CASSPGGTNTEAFF. CDR3 in DNA: TGTGCCAGCAGTCCAGGGGGAACGAACACTGAAGCTTTCTTT. The chain is built from TRBV28 and TRBJ1-1; TRBD1 aligns across 7 bases. CDR1 is MDHEN and CDR2 is SYDVKM in the germline V gene. There are 14 residues in the CDR3. V gave up 5 bases and J gave up 1 base; unmatched junction bases: 4.

The rearrangement links TRBV28 to TRBJ2-5; D is unclear. Trimming removed 3 bases at V and 3 bases at J, with 8 bases between. The germline V gene has CDR1 MDHEN and CDR2 SYDVKM. The CDR3 spans 13 residues. Written as DNA, the CDR3 is TGTGCCAGCAGTTTGTTACTCAAAGAGACCCAGTACTTC. This translates into CASSLLLKETQYF.

This chain links TRBV19 with TRBJ1-2; the match to TRBD1 covers 9 bases. Per the germline V gene, CDR1 is LNHDA and CDR2 is SQIVND (reference sequence). The CDR3 covers 14 residues. V lost 5 bases to trimming and J lost 6 bases; unmatched junction nucleotides: 7. The CDR3 here is CASSPDRGVHGYTF. CDR3 sequence (DNA): TGTGCCAGTAGTCCCGACAGGGGGGTGCATGGCTACACCTTC.

This clone is a singleton in its sample. The V call is TRBV27, the J call TRBJ2-5; D possibly corresponds to TRBD2 (6 bases). In germline, CDR1 is MNHEY, CDR2 SMNVEV (reference sequence). The V end lost 5 bases, the J end lost 4 bases, and 23 bases lay between the germline ends. This CDR3 is built from 17 residues. Here the CDR3 reads CASSPLATMRGGETQYF. The CDR3 DNA is TGTGCCAGCAGTCCATTGGCAACGATGCGGGGCGGAGAGACCCAGTACTTC.

The V call is TRBV15, the J call TRBJ1-2; perhaps TRBD1 as D (6 bases). V shed 1 base and J shed 8 bases, with 11 bases lying between them. Per germline, CDR1 LNHNV and CDR2 YYDKDF (reference sequence). The CDR3 consists of 13 residues. The CDR3 DNA follows: TGTGCCACCAGCAGAGTGGCAGGGGAAGGCTACACCTTC. Residues: CATSRVAGEGYTF.

About this clone itself: Different DNA sequences within this sample yield the same CDR3. J is TRBJ1-3 and V is TRBV6-5; no clear D gene. V lost 2 bases to trimming and J lost 4 bases, with 3 bases between them. CDR1 is MNHEY, CDR2 SVGAGI, per germline. This CDR3 region has 12 residues. The CDR3 region is CASSYLGNTIYF. The CDR3 nucleotides read TGTGCCAGCAGTTACCTGGGAAACACCATATATTTT.